A selection of T cell receptor beta chains follows, all from one sample in a study of CD8+CD57+ T cells in acquired aplastic anemia. TCRdb re-called the reads with MiXCR, one entry per CDR3 protein. The sample holds roughly 300,000 distinct CDR3 sequences, roughly half seen once. Material for sequencing was sorted CD4+, CD8+, or CD8+CD57+ T cells (not recorded which) from PBMCs. The receptors derive from a human donor with severe aplastic anemia or a healthy control (not recorded which). CDR3s include the opening cysteine and the closing phenylalanine or tryptophan. D genes are given only for firm matches. The size of a clone is reported for some rows only, either as once, few or many, or as a class for expanded clones.

size	length	D	V	J	CDR3	DNA
many	16	TRBD2	TRBV20-1	TRBJ2-3	CSALRGLAGSTDTQYF	TGCAGTGCTCTAAGAGGACTAGCGGGAAGCACAGATACGCAGTATTTT
NA	15	NA	TRBV2	TRBJ1-2	CASSPQTGGFYGYTF	TGTGCCAGCAGCCCACAAACTGGAGGGTTCTATGGCTACACCTTC
NA	12	NA	TRBV9	TRBJ2-5	CASSVRKETQYF	TGTGCCAGCAGCGTACGGAAAGAGACCCAGTACTTC
many	12	TRBD1	TRBV2	TRBJ1-4	CATGTGASGLFF	TGTGCCACCGGGACAGGGGCCAGCGGGCTGTTTTTT
NA	12	NA	TRBV27	TRBJ2-3	CASSPTTDTQYF	TGTGCCAGCAGTCCCACCACAGATACGCAGTATTTT
NA	15	NA	TRBV25-1	TRBJ1-6	CASSETSGYNSPLHF	TGTGCCAGCAGTGAAACCTCCGGCTATAATTCACCCCTCCACTTT
NA	13	NA	TRBV19	TRBJ2-7	CASSIWAGYEQYF	TGTGCCAGTAGTATCTGGGCGGGCTACGAGCAGTACTTC
once	14	TRBD1	TRBV5-4	TRBJ1-1	CASLRDREDTEAFF	TGTGCCAGCCTCCGGGACAGGGAGGACACTGAAGCTTTCTTT
NA	9	NA	TRBV20-1	TRBJ2-7	CSVRGEQYF	TGCAGTGTTAGGGGTGAGCAGTACTTC
NA	18	TRBD1	TRBV5-1	TRBJ1-2	CASSSIGGGTDVSGGYTF	TGTGCCAGCAGCTCCATAGGGGGCGGGACAGACGTATCCGGTGGCTACACCTTC
few	15	NA	TRBV30	TRBJ2-1	CAWSESPGTYNEQFF	TGTGCCTGGAGTGAGAGCCCGGGGACCTACAATGAGCAGTTCTTC
NA	15	TRBD2	TRBV7-9	TRBJ2-2	CASSLSSGETGELFF	TGTGCCAGCAGCTTAAGTAGCGGGGAGACCGGGGAGCTGTTTTTT
NA	14	NA	TRBV4-1	TRBJ2-7	CASSQEQGSPEQYF	TGCGCCAGCAGCCAAGAGCAGGGGTCCCCCGAGCAGTACTTC
NA	13	NA	TRBV7-9	TRBJ1-3	CASSLLWRCTIYF	TGTGCCAGCAGCCTACTATGGAGGTGCACCATATATTTT
NA	12	NA	TRBV20-1	TRBJ1-1	CTAREGNTEAFF	TGCACCGCCCGTGAGGGTAACACTGAAGCTTTCTTT
NA	18	NA	TRBV10-1	TRBJ1-5	CASSGEGRNRYSNQPQHF	TGCGCCAGCAGTGGTGAGGGACGTAACCGTTATAGCAATCAGCCCCAGCATTTT
many	15	TRBD2	TRBV4-2	TRBJ2-5	CASGRAGGNQETQYF	TGTGCCAGCGGGAGAGCGGGGGGGAATCAAGAGACCCAGTACTTC
once	18	TRBD2	TRBV7-3	TRBJ2-6	CASSMTSGRGSGANVLTF	TGTGCCAGCAGCATGACTAGCGGGAGGGGCTCTGGGGCCAACGTCCTGACTTTC
NA	14	NA	TRBV5-1	TRBJ1-1	CASMGGQMNTEAFF	TGCGCCAGCATGGGAGGGCAGATGAACACTGAAGCTTTCTTT
NA	14	NA	TRBV27	TRBJ2-2	CASSPSRLAGELFF	TGTGCCAGCAGTCCTTCCCGACTAGCCGGGGAGCTGTTTTTT
NA	14	NA	TRBV6-5	TRBJ1-1	CASSYSPGDTEAFF	TGTGCCAGCAGTTACTCACCAGGGGACACTGAAGCTTTCTTT
many	15	NA	TRBV2	TRBJ2-7	CASSEVDSNSYEQYF	TGTGCCAGCAGTGAGGTTGACAGCAACTCCTACGAGCAGTACTTC
NA	15	TRBD2	TRBV7-6	TRBJ2-7	CASSFRDYGAYEQYF	TGTGCCAGCAGCTTTCGGGACTACGGCGCCTACGAGCAGTACTTC
NA	14	TRBD1	TRBV7-9	TRBJ1-2	CASSPGQNFYGYTF	TGTGCCAGCAGCCCGGGACAGAACTTCTATGGCTACACCTTC
NA	14	NA	TRBV20-1	TRBJ1-5	CSARETGLNQPQHF	TGCAGTGCTAGAGAGACAGGTCTCAATCAGCCCCAGCATTTT
many	11	TRBD1	TRBV12-5	TRBJ1-5	CASGTGEPQHF	TGTGCTAGTGGTACAGGGGAGCCCCAGCATTTT
few	12	NA	TRBV29-1	TRBJ1-3	CSATGTGNTIYF	TGCAGCGCCACAGGAACGGGAAACACCATATATTTT
many	16	TRBD1	TRBV10-3	TRBJ1-2	CATTPIGGTGGRGYTF	TGTGCCACCACCCCGATTGGTGGGACAGGGGGCAGGGGCTACACCTTC
NA	16	NA	TRBV5-1	TRBJ1-1	CASSRDQTGVSNEAFF	TGCGCCAGCAGCCGCGACCAGACAGGTGTTAGCAATGAAGCTTTCTTT
NA	15	NA	TRBV25-1	TRBJ2-3	CASSPGLFSTDTQYF	TGTGCCTCTTCCCCGGGGCTTTTTAGCACAGATACGCAGTATTTT
NA	14	NA	TRBV20-1	TRBJ2-5	CSASPQRGRETQYF	TGCAGTGCTAGCCCACAGAGGGGAAGGGAGACCCAGTACTTC
many	15	NA	TRBV4-3	TRBJ2-3	CASSQDPRPTDTQYF	TGCGCCAGCAGCCAAGATCCCCGACCCACAGATACGCAGTATTTT
NA	14	NA	TRBV19	TRBJ2-6	CASSRLSGANVLTF	TGTGCCAGTAGTAGGCTCTCTGGGGCCAACGTCCTGACTTTC
NA	13	TRBD2	TRBV20-1	TRBJ2-1	CSATGLADNEQFF	TGCAGTGCTACGGGACTAGCGGACAATGAGCAGTTCTTC
NA	19	TRBD2	TRBV25-1	TRBJ2-1	CASSSSSGGAFLSLNEQLF	TGTGCCAGCAGTTCGTCTAGCGGGGGGGCCTTTCTCTCTCTCAATGAGCAGCTCTTC
many	17	TRBD1	TRBV4-3	TRBJ1-6	CASSQEIRGQGNSPLHF	TGCGCCAGCAGCCAAGAGATTAGGGGACAGGGAAATTCACCCCTCCACTTT
NA	15	NA	TRBV5-4	TRBJ1-2	CASSPDPGGDYGYTF	TGTGCCAGCAGCCCAGACCCGGGGGGCGACTATGGCTACACCTTC
many	13	TRBD2	TRBV6-2/TRBV6-3	TRBJ2-1	CASRSGGYNEQFF	TGTGCCAGCAGAAGCGGGGGGTACAATGAGCAGTTCTTC
many	13	TRBD1	TRBV12-3/TRBV12-4	TRBJ1-2	CASSRQGSYGYTF	TGTGCCAGCAGTCGACAGGGGTCCTATGGCTACACCTTC
many	14	NA	TRBV5-1	TRBJ2-7	CASSPTGTGYEQYF	TGCGCCAGCAGCCCCACCGGGACTGGCTACGAGCAGTACTTC
NA	14	NA	TRBV12-3/TRBV12-4	TRBJ1-6	CASSNGGGSSPLHF	TGTGCCAGCAGCAACGGGGGCGGGAGTTCACCCCTCCACTTT
many	13	NA	TRBV15	TRBJ1-1	CATSRDRPSEAFF	TGTGCCACCAGCAGAGATAGACCATCTGAAGCTTTCTTT
NA	16	TRBD2	TRBV25-1	TRBJ2-1	CASSRGTSGRTNEQFF	TGTGCCAGCAGCCGAGGGACTAGCGGGAGGACGAATGAGCAGTTCTTC
NA	16	TRBD1	TRBV19	TRBJ1-5	CASRNWDTGGNQPQHF	TGTGCCAGTAGAAATTGGGATACAGGGGGCAATCAGCCCCAGCATTTT
NA	15	NA	TRBV3-1	TRBJ1-2	CASSHGIDGTGGYTF	TGTGCCAGCAGCCATGGGATCGATGGGACGGGTGGCTACACCTTC
NA	17	NA	TRBV10-3	TRBJ1-4	CAISEQKGRGPNEKLFF	TGTGCCATCAGTGAGCAAAAGGGACGGGGGCCTAATGAAAAACTGTTTTTT
NA	15	TRBD1	TRBV7-8	TRBJ1-5	CASSLAGTGSQPQHF	TGTGCCAGCAGCTTAGCTGGGACAGGGTCTCAGCCCCAGCATTTT
few	17	NA	TRBV28	TRBJ1-5	CASSSFLPGRRNQPQHF	TGTGCCAGCAGCTCGTTTTTACCGGGGAGGAGGAATCAGCCCCAGCATTTT
NA	14	NA	TRBV20-1	TRBJ1-2	CSASWSGNLYGYTF	TGCAGTGCTAGTTGGTCAGGCAATCTCTATGGCTACACCTTC
few	16	TRBD1	TRBV2	TRBJ1-6	CASRTLGTGVNSPLHF	TGTGCCAGCAGGACCCTCGGGACAGGGGTCAATTCACCCCTCCACTTT
once	15	NA	TRBV7-3	TRBJ2-3	CASNAYLTRTDTQYF	TGTGCCAGCAACGCCTACCTGACTCGCACAGATACGCAGTATTTT
NA	15	NA	TRBV7-8	TRBJ1-1	CASSLAAPPGTEAFF	TGTGCCAGCAGCTTAGCGGCTCCCCCGGGCACTGAAGCTTTCTTT
NA	13	NA	TRBV20-1	TRBJ1-4	CLPGEGRSEKLFF	TGCCTTCCAGGGGAGGGACGATCGGAAAAACTGTTTTTT
many	16	NA	TRBV27	TRBJ1-1	CASSLSRGAAPSEAFF	TGTGCCAGCAGCCTCTCTCGGGGGGCAGCGCCCAGTGAAGCTTTCTTT
NA	15	NA	TRBV19	TRBJ1-5	CASSLTLGTNQPQHF	TGTGCCAGTAGTCTTACCCTCGGGACTAATCAGCCCCAGCATTTT
NA	14	NA	TRBV19	TRBJ2-1	CASSRPKLDPVQFF	TGTGCCAGTAGTAGGCCCAAACTAGATCCGGTGCAGTTCTTC
many	17	TRBD2	TRBV20-1	TRBJ2-2	CSARVASGGSGTGELFF	TGCAGTGCTAGAGTTGCTAGCGGGGGGTCGGGCACCGGGGAGCTGTTTTTT